The following is a TCR beta chain sequence with its context. The target antigen is unknown. The data were obtained in a study of OX40 agonist ivuxolimab in advanced cancers. Study-level background: Patients in dose escalation had liver, melanoma, kidney or head and neck cancers. Of the patients, three showed partial responses, one with hepatocellular carcinoma and two with cutaneous melanoma. Notes on the study in general: Some of the nonresponding patients also showed low levels of normalized T-cell clonal expansion.

Measured with immunoSEQ multiplex PCR; TCRdb has only the in-frame clones, and not every one. The sample lists about 78,000 clones; about four fifths were seen once. Samples of blood were obtained at baseline, on cycle 4 day 1, and on cycle 7 day 1. Trimming pared 5 bases from V and 1 base from J, leaving 10 bases between. Germline V gives CDR1 PRHDT, CDR2 FYEKMQ (reference sequence). The CDR3 contains 14 residues. The sequencing here drew on CD4+ or CD8+ T cells sorted from blood, taken in a trial of the OX40 agonist ivuxolimab. V gene TRBV13 combines with J gene TRBJ2-3; possible D gene TRBD2, 6 bases. The TCR was taken from an adult with an advanced solid tumor such as melanoma, head and neck, liver or kidney cancer. This chain's CDR3 is CASSLLARTDTQYF. CDR3 nucleotides: TGTGCCAGCAGCCTTCTAGCGCGCACAGATACGCAGTATTTT.